This T cell receptor (beta chain) comes out of a study of identical twins. TCRdb re-analysed the 5' RACE reads in MiXCR, keeping a single row per CDR3 protein. The profile covers more than 1.5 million distinct CDR3 sequences, with roughly 35% appearing a single time and approximately 0.29% taken by the ten largest. The V and J ends lost 1 base and 6 bases respectively, with 16 bases between them. Looked up from germline, CDR1 is LGHNA and CDR2 is YNFKEQ. This CDR3 region has 16 residues. This clonotype was picked up a small number of times. Its antigen is unknown. Notes on the study in general: A cross-sectional statistical analysis, not follow-up of the same donors, supported the conclusions. While abundant cord blood beta clonotypes carried fewer insertions, memory repertoires showed no such pattern. In monozygotic twins, models underestimated the sharing of out-of-frame TCR alpha.

Sequencing input: cord blood. The sequence derives from a newborn girl in good health. J is TRBJ2-1 and V is TRBV4-2; TRBD2 might be the D (6 bases). DNA of the CDR3: TGTGCCAGCAGCCAAGGCAGCTCGGTAGCGGCCAATGAGCAGTTCTTC. It codes for CASSQGSSVAANEQFF.